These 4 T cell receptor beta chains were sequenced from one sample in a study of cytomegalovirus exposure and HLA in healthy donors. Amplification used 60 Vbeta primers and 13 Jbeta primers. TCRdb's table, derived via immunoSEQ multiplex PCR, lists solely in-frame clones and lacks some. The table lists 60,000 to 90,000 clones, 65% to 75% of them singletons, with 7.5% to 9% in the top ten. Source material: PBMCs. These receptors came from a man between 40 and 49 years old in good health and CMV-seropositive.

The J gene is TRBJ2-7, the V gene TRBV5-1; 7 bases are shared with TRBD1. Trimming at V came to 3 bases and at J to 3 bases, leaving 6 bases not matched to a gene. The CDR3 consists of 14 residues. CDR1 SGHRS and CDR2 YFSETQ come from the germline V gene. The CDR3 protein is CASSSDRLDYEQYF. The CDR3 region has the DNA TGCGCCAGCAGCTCGGACAGGCTAGACTACGAGCAGTACTTC.

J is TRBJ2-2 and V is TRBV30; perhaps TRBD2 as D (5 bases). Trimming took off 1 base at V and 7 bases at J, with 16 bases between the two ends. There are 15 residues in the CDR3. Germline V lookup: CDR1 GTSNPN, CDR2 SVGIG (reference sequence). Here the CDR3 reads CAWSGWAPGNGELFF. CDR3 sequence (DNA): TGTGCCTGGAGTGGATGGGCCCCGGGAAACGGGGAGCTGTTTTTT.

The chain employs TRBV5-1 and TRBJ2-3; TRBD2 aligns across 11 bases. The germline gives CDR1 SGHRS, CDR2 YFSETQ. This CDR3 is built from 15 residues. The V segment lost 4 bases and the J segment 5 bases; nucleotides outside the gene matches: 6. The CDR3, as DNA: TGCGCCAGCAGCAGACTAGCGGGGTGGGTAGATACGCAGTATTTT. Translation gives CASSRLAGWVDTQYF.

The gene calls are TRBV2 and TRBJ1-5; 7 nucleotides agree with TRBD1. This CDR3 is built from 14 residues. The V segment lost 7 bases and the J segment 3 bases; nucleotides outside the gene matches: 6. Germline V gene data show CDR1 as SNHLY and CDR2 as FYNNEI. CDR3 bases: TGTGCCAGCACTGAGGGACAGCTCAATCAGCCCCAGCATTTT. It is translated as CASTEGQLNQPQHF.